Detailed here is one T cell receptor (beta chain). Its matching antigen is unknown. The CDR3 has 11 residues. The V and J ends lost 7 bases and 11 bases, in that order; junction bases with no gene match: 7. The germline gives CDR1 LNHDA, CDR2 SQIVND (reference sequence). Using immunoSEQ multiplex PCR, the repertoire was profiled, and TCRdb retains in-frame clones only, with some absent. The sample shows 200,000 to 250,000 clones, roughly 83% of them seen only once. The data are from a study of cytomegalovirus exposure and HLA in healthy donors. Broader study findings: Most TCR sequences were rare, but some public TCRs occurred in many donors.

The rearrangement links TRBV19 to TRBJ1-1, with 7 bases fitting TRBD1. The sequence was obtained from a young woman in good health and CMV-seronegative. What was sequenced was PBMCs. CDR3 sequence reads: CASTQGEGAFF. In nucleotides, the CDR3 is TGTGCCAGTACCCAGGGGGAGGGGGCTTTCTTT.